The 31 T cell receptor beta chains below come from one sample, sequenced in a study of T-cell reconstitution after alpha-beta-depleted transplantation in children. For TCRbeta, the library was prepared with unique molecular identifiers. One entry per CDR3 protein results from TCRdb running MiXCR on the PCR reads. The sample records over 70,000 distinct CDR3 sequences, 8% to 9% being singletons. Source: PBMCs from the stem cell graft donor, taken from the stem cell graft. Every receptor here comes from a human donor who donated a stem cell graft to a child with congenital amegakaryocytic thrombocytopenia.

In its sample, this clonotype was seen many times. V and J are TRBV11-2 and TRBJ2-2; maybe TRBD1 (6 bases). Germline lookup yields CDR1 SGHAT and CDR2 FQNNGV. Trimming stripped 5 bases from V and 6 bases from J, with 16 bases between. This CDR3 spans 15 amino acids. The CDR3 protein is CASSPRTVGAGELFF. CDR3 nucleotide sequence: TGTGCCAGCAGCCCTAGGACAGTCGGGGCCGGGGAGCTGTTTTTT.

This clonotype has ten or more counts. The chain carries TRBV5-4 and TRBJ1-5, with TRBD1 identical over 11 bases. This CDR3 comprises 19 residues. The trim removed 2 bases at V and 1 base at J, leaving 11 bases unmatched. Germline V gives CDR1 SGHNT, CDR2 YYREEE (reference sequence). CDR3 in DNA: TGTGCCAGCAGCTTAGAAGTTAGGACAGGGGGCGCGAGCAATCAGCCCCAGCATTTT. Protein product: CASSLEVRTGGASNQPQHF. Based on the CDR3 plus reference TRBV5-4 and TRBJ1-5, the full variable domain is ETGVTQSPTHLIKTRGQQVTLRCSSQSGHNTVSWYQQALGQGPQFIFQYYREEENGRGNFPPRFSGLQFPNYSSELNVNALELDDSALYLCASSLEVRTGGASNQPQHFGDGTRLSIL.

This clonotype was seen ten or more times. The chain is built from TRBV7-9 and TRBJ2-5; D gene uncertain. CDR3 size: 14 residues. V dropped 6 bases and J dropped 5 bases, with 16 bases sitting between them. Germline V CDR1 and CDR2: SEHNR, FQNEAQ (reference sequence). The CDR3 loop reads CASSEGLVDETQYF. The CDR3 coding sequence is TGTGCCAGCAGTGAAGGGCTAGTTGACGAGACCCAGTACTTC. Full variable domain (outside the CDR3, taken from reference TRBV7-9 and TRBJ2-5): DTGVSQNPRHKITKRGQNVTFRCDPISEHNRLYWYRQTLGQGPEFLTYFQNEAQLEKSRLLSDRFSAERPKGSFSTLEIQRTEQGDSAMYLCASSEGLVDETQYFGPGTRLLVL.

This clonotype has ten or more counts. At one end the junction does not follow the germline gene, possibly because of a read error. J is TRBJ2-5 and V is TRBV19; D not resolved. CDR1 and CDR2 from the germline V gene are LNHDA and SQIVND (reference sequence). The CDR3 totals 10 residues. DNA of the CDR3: TGTGCCAGTAGTAATCCCCGAGAAGACTTC. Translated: CASSNPREDF.

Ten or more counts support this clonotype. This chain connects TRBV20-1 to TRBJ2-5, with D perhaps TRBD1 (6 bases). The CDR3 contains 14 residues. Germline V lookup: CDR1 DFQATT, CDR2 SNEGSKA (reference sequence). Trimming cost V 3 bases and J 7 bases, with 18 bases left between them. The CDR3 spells CSASFGQSRGTQYF. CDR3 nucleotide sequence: TGCAGTGCTAGTTTCGGACAGTCAAGGGGGACCCAGTACTTC.

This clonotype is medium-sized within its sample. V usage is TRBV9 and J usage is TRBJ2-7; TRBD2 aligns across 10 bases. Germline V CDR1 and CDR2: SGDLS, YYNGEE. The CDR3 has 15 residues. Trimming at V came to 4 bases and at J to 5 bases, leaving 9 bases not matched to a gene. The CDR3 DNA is TGTGCCAGCAGCCCTTACTGGACTAGCGGCCACGAGCAGTACTTC. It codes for CASSPYWTSGHEQYF.

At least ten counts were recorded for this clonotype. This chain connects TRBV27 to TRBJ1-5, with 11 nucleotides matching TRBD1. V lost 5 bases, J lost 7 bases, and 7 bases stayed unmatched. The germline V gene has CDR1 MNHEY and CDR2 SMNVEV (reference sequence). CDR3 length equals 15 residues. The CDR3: CASSAGTGGRQPQHF. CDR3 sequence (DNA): TGTGCCAGCAGTGCCGGGACAGGGGGTCGGCAGCCCCAGCATTTT.

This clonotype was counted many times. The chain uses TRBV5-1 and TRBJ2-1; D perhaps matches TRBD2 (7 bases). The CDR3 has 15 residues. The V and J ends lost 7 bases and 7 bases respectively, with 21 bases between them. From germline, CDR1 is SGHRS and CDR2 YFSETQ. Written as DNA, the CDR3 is TGCGCCAGCGAGAGTCGGGGGGCCGGGGGTAATGAGCAGTTCTTC. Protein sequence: CASESRGAGGNEQFF.

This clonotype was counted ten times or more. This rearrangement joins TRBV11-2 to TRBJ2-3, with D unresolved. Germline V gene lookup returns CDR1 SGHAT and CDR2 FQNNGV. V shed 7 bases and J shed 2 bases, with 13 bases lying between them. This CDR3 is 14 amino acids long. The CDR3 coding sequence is TGTGCCAGCACCTCCGGCTTTCTCACAGATACGCAGTATTTT. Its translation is CASTSGFLTDTQYF.

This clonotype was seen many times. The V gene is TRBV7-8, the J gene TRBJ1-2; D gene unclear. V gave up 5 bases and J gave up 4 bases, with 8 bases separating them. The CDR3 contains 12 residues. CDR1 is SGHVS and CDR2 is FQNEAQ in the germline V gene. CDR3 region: CASSRRSYGYTF. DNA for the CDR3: TGTGCCAGCAGCCGACGTAGCTATGGCTACACCTTC.

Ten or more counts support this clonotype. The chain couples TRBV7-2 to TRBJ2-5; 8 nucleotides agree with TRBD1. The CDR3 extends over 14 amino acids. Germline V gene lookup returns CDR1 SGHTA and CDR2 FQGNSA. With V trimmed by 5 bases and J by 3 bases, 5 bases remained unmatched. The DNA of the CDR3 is TGTGCCAGCAGCCCCAGACAGGGGAAAGAGACCCAGTACTTC. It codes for CASSPRQGKETQYF. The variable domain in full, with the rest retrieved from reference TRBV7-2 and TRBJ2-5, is GAGVSQSPSNKVTEKGKDVELRCDPISGHTALYWYRQSLGQGLEFLIYFQGNSAPDKSGLPSDRFSAERTGGSVSTLTIQRTQQEDSAVYLCASSPRQGKETQYFGPGTRLLVL.

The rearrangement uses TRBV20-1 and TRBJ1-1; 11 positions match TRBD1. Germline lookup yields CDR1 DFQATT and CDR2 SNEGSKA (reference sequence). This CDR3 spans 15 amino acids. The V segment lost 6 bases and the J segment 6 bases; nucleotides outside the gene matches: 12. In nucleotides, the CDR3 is TGCAGTGCACTAAACAGGGACAGGGGGTTATCTGAAGCTTTCTTT. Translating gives CSALNRDRGLSEAFF.

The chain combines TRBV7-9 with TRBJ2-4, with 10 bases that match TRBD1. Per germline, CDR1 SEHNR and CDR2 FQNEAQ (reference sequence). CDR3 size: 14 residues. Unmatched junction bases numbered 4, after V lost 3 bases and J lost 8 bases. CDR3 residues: CASSLGDRGYIQYF. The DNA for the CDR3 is TGTGCCAGCAGCTTGGGGGACAGGGGATACATTCAGTACTTC.

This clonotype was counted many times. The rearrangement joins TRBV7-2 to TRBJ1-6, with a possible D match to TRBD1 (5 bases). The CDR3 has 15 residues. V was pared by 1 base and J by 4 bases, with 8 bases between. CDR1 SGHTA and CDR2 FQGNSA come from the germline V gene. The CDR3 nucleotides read TGTGCCAGCAGCTTAGAACAGGTGTATAATTCACCCCTCCACTTT. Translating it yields CASSLEQVYNSPLHF. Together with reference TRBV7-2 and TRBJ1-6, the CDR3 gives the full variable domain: GAGVSQSPSNKVTEKGKDVELRCDPISGHTALYWYRQSLGQGLEFLIYFQGNSAPDKSGLPSDRFSAERTGGSVSTLTIQRTQQEDSAVYLCASSLEQVYNSPLHFGNGTRLTVT.

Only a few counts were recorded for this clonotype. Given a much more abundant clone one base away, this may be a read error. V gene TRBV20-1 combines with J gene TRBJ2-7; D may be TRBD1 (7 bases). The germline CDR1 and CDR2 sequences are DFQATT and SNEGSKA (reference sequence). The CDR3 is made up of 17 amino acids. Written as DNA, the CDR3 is TGCTGTGCTAGAGATCCCCGGACTCAGGGGGAGGCTTACGAGCAGTACTTC. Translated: CCARDPRTQGEAYEQYF.

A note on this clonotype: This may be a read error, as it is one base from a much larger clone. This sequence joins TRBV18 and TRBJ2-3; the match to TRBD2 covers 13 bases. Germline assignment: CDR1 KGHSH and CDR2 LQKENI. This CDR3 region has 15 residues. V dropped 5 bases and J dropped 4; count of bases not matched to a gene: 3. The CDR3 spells CASSAGLAGPDTQYF. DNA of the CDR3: TGTGCCAGCTCAGCGGGACTAGCGGGGCCAGATACGCAGTATTTT.

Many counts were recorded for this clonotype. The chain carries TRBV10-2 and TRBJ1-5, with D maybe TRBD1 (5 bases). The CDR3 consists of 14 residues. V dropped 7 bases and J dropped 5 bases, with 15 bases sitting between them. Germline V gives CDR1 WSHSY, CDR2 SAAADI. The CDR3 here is CASTRQGNDQPQHF. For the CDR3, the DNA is TGCGCCAGCACTCGGCAGGGTAATGATCAGCCCCAGCATTTT.

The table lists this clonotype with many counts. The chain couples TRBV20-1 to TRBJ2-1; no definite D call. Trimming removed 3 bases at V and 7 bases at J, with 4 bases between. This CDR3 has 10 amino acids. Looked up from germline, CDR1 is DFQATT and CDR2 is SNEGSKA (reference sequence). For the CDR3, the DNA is TGCAGTGCTAGCAAGAATGAGCAGTTCTTC. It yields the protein CSASKNEQFF.

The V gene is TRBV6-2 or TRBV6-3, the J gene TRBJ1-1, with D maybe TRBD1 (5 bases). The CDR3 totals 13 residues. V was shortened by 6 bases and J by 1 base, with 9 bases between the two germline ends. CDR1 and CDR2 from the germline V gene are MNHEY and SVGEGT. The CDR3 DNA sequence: TGTGCCAGCAGGGGACTCCCGAACACTGAAGCTTTCTTT. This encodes CASRGLPNTEAFF.

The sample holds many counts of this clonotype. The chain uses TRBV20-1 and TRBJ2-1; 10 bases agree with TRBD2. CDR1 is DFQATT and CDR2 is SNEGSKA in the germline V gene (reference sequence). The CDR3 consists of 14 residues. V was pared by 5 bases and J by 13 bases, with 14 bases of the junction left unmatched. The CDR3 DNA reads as TGCAGTGCTCTAGCGGGAGAAGAGGGGTGGGAACAGTTCTTC. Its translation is CSALAGEEGWEQFF.

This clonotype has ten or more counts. CDR3 nucleotide sequence: TGTGCCAGCAGCGTCCGGACTGCACCAGATACGCAGTATTTT. It codes for CASSVRTAPDTQYF. The genes are TRBV9 and TRBJ2-3; tentatively, D is TRBD2 (5 bases). V was shortened by 2 bases and J by 4 bases, with 11 bases between the two germline ends. There are 14 residues in the CDR3. Germline-derived CDR1 and CDR2 are SGDLS and YYNGEE.

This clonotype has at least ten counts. The CDR3 coding sequence is TGTGCCAGCAGCCAAGACAACGAAAAACTGTTTTTT. Its translation: CASSQDNEKLFF. The J gene is TRBJ1-4, the V gene TRBV3-1; no definite D call. Germline V gene lookup returns CDR1 LGHDT and CDR2 YNNKEL (reference sequence). There are 12 residues in the CDR3. With 0 bases removed from V and 8 bases from J, the gap between germline ends came to 4 bases. The whole variable domain, filled in from reference TRBV3-1 and TRBJ1-4, reads DTAVSQTPKYLVTQMGNDKSIKCEQNLGHDTMYWYKQDSKKFLKIMFSYNNKELIINETVPNRFSPKSPDKAHLNLHINSLELGDSAVYFCASSQDNEKLFFGSGTQLSVL.

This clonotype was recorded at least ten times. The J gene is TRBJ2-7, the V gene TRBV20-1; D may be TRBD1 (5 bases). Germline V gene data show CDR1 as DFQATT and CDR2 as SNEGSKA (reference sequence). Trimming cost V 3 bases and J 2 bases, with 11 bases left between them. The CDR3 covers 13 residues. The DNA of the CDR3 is TGCAGTGCTAGGCAGGGAATTGCCTACGAGCAGTACTTC. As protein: CSARQGIAYEQYF.

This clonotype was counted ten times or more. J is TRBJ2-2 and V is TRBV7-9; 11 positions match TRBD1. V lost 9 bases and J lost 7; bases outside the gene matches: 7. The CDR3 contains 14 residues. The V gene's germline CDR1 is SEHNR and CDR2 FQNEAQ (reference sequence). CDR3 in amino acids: CASVRDRGNGELFF. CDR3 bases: TGTGCCAGTGTCCGGGACAGGGGGAACGGGGAGCTGTTTTTT.

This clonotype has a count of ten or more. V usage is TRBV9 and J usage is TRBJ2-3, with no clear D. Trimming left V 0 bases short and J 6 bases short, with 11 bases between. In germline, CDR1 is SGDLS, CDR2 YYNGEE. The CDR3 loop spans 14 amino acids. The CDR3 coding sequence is TGTGCCAGCAGCGTAGACGACGTGGAGGATACGCAGTATTTT. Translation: CASSVDDVEDTQYF.

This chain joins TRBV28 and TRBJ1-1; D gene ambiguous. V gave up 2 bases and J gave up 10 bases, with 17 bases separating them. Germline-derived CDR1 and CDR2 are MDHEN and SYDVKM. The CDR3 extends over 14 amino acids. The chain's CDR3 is CASSLTAQNKGAFF. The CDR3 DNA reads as TGTGCCAGCAGTTTAACAGCCCAGAACAAAGGAGCTTTCTTT.

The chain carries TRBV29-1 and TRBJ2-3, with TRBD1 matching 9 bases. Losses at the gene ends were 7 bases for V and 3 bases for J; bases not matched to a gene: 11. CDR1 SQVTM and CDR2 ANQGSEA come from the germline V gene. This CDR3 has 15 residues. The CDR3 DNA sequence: TGCAGCGCAAAGGACAGGGGTTTTCAAACAGATACGCAGTATTTT. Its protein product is CSAKDRGFQTDTQYF.

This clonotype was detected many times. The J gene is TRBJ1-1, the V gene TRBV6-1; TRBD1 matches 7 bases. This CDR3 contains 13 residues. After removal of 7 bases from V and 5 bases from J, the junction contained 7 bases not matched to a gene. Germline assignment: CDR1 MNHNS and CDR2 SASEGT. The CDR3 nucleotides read TGTGCCAGCAACAACAGGGGAAGGACTGAAGCTTTCTTT. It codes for CASNNRGRTEAFF.

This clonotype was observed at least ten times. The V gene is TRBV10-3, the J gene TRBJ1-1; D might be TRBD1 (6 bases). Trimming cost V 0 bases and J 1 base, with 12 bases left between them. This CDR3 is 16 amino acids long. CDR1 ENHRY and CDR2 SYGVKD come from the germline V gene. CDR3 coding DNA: TGTGCCATCAGTGAGTCCCGGGGGGCCGGGAACACTGAAGCTTTCTTT. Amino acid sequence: CAISESRGAGNTEAFF.

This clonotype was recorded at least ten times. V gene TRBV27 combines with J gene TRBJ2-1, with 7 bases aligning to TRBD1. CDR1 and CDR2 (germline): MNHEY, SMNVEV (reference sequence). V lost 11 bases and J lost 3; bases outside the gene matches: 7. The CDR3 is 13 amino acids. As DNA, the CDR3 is TGTGCCTCCCGGGACAGCTTCTACAATGAGCAGTTCTTC. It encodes CASRDSFYNEQFF.

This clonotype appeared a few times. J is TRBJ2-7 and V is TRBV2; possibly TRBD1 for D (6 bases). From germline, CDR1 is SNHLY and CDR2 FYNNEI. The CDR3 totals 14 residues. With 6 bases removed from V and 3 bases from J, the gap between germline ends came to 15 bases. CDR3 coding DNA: TGTGCCAGCAGACAGGGAAGTGCTCTCTACGAGCAGTACTTC. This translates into CASRQGSALYEQYF.